A single count supports the clone carrying this T cell receptor beta chain. Its antigen is undetermined. Using immunoSEQ multiplex PCR, the repertoire was profiled, and TCRdb retains in-frame clones only, with some absent. The repertoire holds about 45,000 clones, with about 85% as singletons. Trimming cost V 2 bases and J 4 bases, with 10 bases left between them. CDR3 length: 13 residues. The V gene's germline CDR1 is SGHDT and CDR2 YYEEEE. The sample is drawn from a study of lymphopenia after photon versus proton radiotherapy. Overall study results and limits: Larger post-nadir TCR diversity loss correlated inversely with survival in deceased patients. Oligoclonal CD8+ Temra expansion after nadir drove photon patients' diversity drop.

The genes are TRBV5-6 and TRBJ2-7, with no clear D. This material consisted of peripheral blood, taken from a patient treated with photon-based radiotherapy. The receptor's source is a man aged 40-49 years with gastric cancer. CDR3 coding DNA: TGTGCCAGCAGCTTTTACTTTGCGTACGAGCAGTACTTC. It encodes CASSFYFAYEQYF.